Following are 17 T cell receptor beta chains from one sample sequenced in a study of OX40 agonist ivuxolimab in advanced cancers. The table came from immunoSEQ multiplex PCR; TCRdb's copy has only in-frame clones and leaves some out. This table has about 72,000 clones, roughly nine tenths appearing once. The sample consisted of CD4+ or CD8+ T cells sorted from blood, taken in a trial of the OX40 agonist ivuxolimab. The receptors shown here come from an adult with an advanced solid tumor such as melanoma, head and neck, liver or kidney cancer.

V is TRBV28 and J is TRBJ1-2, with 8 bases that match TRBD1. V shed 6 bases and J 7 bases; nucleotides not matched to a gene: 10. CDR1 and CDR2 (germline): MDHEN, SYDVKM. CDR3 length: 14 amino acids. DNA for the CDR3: TGTGCCAGCAGGGTACAGGGGGTATCTGGTGGCTACACCTTC. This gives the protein CASRVQGVSGGYTF.

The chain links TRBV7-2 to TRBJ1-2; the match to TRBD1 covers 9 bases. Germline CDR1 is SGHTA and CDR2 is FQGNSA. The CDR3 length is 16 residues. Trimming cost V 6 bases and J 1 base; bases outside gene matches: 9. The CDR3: CASSPGGTGINYGYTF. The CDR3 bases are TGTGCCAGCAGTCCGGGGGGGACAGGGATTAACTATGGCTACACCTTC.

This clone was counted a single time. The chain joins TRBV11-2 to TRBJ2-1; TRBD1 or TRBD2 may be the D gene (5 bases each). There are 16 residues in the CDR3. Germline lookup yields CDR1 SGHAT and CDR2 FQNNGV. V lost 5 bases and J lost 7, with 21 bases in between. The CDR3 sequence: CASSPEAGSLRNEQFF. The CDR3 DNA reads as TGTGCCAGCAGCCCCGAGGCAGGGAGTCTGAGAAATGAGCAGTTCTTC.

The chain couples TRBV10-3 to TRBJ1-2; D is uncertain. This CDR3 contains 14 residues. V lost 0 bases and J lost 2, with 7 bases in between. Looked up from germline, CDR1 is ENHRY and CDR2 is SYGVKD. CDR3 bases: TGTGCCATCAGTGAGTCCGCCACCAACTATGGCTACACCTTC. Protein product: CAISESATNYGYTF.

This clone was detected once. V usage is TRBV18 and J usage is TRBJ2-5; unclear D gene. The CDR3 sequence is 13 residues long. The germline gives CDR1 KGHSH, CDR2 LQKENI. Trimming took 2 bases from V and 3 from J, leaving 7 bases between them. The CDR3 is CASSPGTKETQYF. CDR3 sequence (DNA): TGTGCCAGCTCACCAGGTACCAAAGAGACCCAGTACTTC.

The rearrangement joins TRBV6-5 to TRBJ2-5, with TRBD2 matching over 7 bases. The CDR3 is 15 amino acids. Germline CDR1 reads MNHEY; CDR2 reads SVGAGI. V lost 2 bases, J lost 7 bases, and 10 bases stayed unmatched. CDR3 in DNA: TGTGCCAGCAGTTACCGCGGGAGCGGGCTGGTGACCCAGTACTTC. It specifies CASSYRGSGLVTQYF.

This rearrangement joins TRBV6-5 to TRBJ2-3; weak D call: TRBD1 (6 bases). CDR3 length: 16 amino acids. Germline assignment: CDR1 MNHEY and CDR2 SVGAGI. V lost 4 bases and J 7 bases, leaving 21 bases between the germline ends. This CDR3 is CASSFNQGPPQNTQYF. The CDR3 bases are TGTGCCAGCAGTTTTAATCAGGGGCCCCCGCAGAATACGCAGTATTTT.

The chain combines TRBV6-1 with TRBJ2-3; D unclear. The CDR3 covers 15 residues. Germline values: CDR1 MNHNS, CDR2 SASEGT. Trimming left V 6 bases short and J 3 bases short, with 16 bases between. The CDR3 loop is CASRLRPVGTDTQYF. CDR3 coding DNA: TGTGCCAGCAGGCTCAGACCCGTCGGGACAGATACGCAGTATTTT.

In DNA form, the CDR3 reads TGTGCCAGTAGTATAGTCCCGGCCAGGGCTGGGGATGGCTACACCTTC. It codes for CASSIVPARAGDGYTF. The gene calls are TRBV19 and TRBJ1-2; a possible D gene is TRBD1 (5 bases). This CDR3 spans 16 amino acids. Deletions cut 1 base from V and 6 bases from J, with 18 bases between. The germline CDR1 and CDR2 sequences are LNHDA and SQIVND (reference sequence).

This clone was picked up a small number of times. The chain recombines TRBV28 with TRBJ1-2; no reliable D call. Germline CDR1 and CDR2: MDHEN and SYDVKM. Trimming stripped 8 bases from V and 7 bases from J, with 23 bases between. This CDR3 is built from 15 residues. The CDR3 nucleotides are TGTGCCAGCTCACAGAGGGAGACCTTTTCGCCTGGCTACACCTTC. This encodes CASSQRETFSPGYTF.

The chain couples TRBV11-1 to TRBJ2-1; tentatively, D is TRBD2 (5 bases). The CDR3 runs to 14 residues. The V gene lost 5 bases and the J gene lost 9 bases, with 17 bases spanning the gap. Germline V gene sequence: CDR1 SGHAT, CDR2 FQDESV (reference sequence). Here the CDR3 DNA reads TGTGCCAGCAGCCATGGGGAGAGGGTCGGTGAGCAGTTCTTC. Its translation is CASSHGERVGEQFF.

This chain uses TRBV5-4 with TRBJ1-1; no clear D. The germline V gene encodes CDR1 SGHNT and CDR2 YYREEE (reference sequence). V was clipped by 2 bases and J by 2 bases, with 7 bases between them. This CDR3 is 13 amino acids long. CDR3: CASSLLYNTEAFF. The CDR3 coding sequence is TGTGCCAGCAGCTTACTCTATAACACTGAAGCTTTCTTT.

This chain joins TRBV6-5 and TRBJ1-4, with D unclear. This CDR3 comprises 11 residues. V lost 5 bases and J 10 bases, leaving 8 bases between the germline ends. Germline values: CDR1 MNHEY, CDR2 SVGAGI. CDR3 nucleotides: TGTGCCAGCAGTCAAGACTCAAAACTGTTTTTT. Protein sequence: CASSQDSKLFF.

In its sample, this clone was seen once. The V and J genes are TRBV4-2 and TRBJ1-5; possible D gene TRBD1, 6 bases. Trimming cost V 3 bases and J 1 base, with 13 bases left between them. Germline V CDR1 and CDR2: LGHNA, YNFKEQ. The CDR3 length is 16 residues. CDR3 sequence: CASSQEGGRSNQPQHF. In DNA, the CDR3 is TGTGCCAGCAGCCAGGAAGGGGGACGGAGCAATCAGCCCCAGCATTTT.

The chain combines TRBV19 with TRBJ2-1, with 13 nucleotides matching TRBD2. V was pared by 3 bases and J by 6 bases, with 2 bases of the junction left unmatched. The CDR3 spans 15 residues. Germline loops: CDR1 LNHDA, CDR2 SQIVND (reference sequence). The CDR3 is CASSMGTSGTNEQFF. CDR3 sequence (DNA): TGTGCCAGTAGTATGGGGACTAGCGGGACCAATGAGCAGTTCTTC.

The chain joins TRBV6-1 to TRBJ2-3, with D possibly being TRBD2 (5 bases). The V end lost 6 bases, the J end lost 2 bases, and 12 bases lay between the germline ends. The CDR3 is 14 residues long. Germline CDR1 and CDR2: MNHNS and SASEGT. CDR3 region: CASRRERNTDTQYF. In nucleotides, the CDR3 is TGTGCCAGCAGGAGGGAGAGGAACACAGATACGCAGTATTTT.

This chain's CDR3 is CASNPGGTSNTGELFF. In nucleotides, the CDR3 is TGTGCCAGTAATCCCGGGGGGACATCGAACACCGGGGAGCTGTTTTTT. The chain has TRBV19 and TRBJ2-2, with D possibly being TRBD2 (7 bases). The CDR3 is 16 amino acids. Germline assignment: CDR1 LNHDA and CDR2 SQIVND (reference sequence). Between the trimmed V and J ends, which lost 7 bases and 0 bases, there was a span of 15 bases.